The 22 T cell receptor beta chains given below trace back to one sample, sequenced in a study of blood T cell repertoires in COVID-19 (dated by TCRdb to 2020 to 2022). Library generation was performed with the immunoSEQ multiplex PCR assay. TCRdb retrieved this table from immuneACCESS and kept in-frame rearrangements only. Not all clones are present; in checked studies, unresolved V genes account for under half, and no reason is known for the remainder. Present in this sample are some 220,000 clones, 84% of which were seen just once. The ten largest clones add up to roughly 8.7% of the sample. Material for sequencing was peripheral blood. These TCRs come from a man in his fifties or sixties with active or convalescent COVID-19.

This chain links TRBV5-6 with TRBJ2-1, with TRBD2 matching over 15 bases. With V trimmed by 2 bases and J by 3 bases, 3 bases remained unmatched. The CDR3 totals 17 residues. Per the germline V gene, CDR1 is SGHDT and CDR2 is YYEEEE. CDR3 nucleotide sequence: TGTGCCAGCAGCTTAGGACTAGCGGGGGGGATCTACAATGAGCAGTTCTTC. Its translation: CASSLGLAGGIYNEQFF.

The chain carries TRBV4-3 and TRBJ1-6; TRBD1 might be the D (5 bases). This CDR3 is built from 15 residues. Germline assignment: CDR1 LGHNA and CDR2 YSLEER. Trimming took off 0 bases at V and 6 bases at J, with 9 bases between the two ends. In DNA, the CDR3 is TGCGCCAGCAGCCAAGATCGGGGGTTTAATTCACCCCTCCACTTT. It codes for CASSQDRGFNSPLHF.

In nucleotides, the CDR3 is TGTGCCAGCAGCGCAGGGGTTACAGATACGCAGTATTTT. This codes for CASSAGVTDTQYF. The chain uses TRBV7-2 and TRBJ2-3, with a weak D call TRBD1 (6 bases). The CDR3 has 13 residues. The ends were cut back, 5 bases at V and 3 bases at J, with 9 bases in the middle. The germline gives CDR1 SGHTA, CDR2 FQGNSA.

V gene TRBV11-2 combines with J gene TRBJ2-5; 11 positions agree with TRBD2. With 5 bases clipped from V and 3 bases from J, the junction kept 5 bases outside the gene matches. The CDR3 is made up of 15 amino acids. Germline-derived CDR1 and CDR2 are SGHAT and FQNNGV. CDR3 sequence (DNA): TGTGCCAGCAGCCCTCGGGGACTAGCGGAAGAGACCCAGTACTTC. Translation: CASSPRGLAEETQYF.

In nucleotides, the CDR3 is TGTGCCAGCAGCTCCACCGGGACTAGCGGGACGACCGCCTACGAGCAGTACTTC. This translates into CASSSTGTSGTTAYEQYF. This rearrangement joins TRBV11-2 to TRBJ2-7; 13 nucleotides align to TRBD2. The trim removed 4 bases at V and 2 bases at J, leaving 11 bases unmatched. CDR1 is SGHAT and CDR2 is FQNNGV in the germline V gene. The CDR3 loop spans 18 amino acids.

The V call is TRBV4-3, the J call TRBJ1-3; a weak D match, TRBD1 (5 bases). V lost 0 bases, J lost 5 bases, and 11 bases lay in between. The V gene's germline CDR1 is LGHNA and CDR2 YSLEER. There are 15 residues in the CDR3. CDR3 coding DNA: TGCGCCAGCAGCCAAGATGGGAGGGGCCGAAACACCATATATTTT. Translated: CASSQDGRGRNTIYF.

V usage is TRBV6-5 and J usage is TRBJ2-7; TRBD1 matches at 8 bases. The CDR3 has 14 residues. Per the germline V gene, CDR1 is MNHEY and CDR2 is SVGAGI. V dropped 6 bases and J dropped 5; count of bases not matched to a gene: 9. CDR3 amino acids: CASSPGQVLDEQYF. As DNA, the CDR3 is TGTGCCAGCAGCCCGGGACAGGTGCTGGACGAGCAGTACTTC.

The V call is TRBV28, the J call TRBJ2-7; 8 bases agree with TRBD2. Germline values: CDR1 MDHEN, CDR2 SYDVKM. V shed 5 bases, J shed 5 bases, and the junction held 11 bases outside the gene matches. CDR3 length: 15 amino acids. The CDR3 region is CASSLALGLVDEQYF. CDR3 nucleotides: TGTGCCAGCAGTCTGGCCTTGGGACTAGTCGACGAGCAGTACTTC.

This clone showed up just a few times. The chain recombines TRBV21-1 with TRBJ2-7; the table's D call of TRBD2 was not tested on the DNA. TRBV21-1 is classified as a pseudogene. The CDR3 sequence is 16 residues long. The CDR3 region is CASSNLRRTSGNEQYF. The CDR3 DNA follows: TGTGCCAGCAGCAATTTGCGGAGGACTAGCGGGAACGAGCAGTACTTC.

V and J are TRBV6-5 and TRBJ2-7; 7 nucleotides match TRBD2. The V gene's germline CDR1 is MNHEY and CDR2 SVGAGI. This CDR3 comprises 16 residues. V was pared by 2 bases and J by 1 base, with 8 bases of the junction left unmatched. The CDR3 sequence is CASSYPSSGESYEQYF. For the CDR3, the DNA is TGTGCCAGCAGTTACCCTTCTAGCGGCGAATCCTACGAGCAGTACTTC.

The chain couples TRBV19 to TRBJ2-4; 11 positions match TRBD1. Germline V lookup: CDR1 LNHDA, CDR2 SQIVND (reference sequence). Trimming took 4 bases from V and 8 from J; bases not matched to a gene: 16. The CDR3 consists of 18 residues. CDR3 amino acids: CASSTSPGQGAGRDIQYF. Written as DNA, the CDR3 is TGTGCCAGTAGTACCTCACCTGGACAGGGGGCAGGGAGGGACATTCAGTACTTC. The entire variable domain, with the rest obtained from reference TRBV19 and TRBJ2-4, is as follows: DGGITQSPKYLFRKEGQNVTLSCEQNLNHDAMYWYRQDPGQGLRLIYYSQIVNDFQKGDIAEGYSVSREKKESFPLTVTSAQKNPTAFYLCASSTSPGQGAGRDIQYFGAGTRLSVL.

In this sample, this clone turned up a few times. The CDR3 region has the DNA TGTGCCAGCAACCTAGGGACTAGCGGGGAACAAGAGACCCAGTACTTC. It is translated as CASNLGTSGEQETQYF. This chain connects TRBV2 to TRBJ2-5; the match to TRBD2 covers 13 bases. Per the germline V gene, CDR1 is SNHLY and CDR2 is FYNNEI. The length of the CDR3 is 16 residues. V lost 7 bases and J lost 2; bases outside the gene matches: 7.

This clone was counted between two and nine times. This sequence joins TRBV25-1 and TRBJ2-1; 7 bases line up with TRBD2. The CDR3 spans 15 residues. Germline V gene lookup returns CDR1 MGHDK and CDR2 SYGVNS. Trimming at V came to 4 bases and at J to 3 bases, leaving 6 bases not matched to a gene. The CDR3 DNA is TGTGCCAGCAGTGGGAGGGGAGGGATCTACAATGAGCAGTTCTTC. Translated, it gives CASSGRGGIYNEQFF.

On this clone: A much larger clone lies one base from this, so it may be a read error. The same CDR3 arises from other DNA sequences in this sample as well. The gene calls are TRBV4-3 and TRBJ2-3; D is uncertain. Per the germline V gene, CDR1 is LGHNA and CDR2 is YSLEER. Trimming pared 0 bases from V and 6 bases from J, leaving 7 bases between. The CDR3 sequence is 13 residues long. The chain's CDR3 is CASSQDRVDTQYF. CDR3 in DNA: TGCGCCAGCAGCCAAGATCGGGTGGATACGCAGTATTTT.

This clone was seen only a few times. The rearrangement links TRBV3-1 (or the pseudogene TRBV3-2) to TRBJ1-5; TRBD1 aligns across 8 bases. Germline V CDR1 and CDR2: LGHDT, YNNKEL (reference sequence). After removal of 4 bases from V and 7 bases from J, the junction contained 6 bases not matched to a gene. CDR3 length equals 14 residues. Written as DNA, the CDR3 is TGTGCCAGCAGCCCGGACAGGGAAGGACAGCCCCAGCATTTT. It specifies CASSPDREGQPQHF.

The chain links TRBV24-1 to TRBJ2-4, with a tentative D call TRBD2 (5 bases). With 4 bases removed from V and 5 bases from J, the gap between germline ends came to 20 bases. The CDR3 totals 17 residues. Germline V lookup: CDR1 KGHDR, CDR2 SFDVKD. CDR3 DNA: TGTGCCACCAGTGACCCATCGGCTCCAACGGAGGAAAACATTCAGTACTTC. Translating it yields CATSDPSAPTEENIQYF.

The CDR3 spells CASSPLGRAEKLFF. Written as DNA, the CDR3 is TGTGCCAGCAGCCCCTTGGGGCGCGCTGAAAAACTGTTTTTT. J is TRBJ1-4 and V is TRBV4-2; possible D gene TRBD1, 5 bases. Germline V gene data show CDR1 as LGHNA and CDR2 as YNFKEQ. V was shortened by 4 bases and J by 7 bases, with 13 bases between the two germline ends. The CDR3 is made up of 14 amino acids.

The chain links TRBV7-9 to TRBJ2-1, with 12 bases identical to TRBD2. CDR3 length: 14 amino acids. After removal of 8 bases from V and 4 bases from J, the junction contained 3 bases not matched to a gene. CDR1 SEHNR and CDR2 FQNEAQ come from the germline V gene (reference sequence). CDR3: CASHTSGRYNEQFF. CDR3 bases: TGTGCCAGCCATACTAGCGGGAGGTACAATGAGCAGTTCTTC.

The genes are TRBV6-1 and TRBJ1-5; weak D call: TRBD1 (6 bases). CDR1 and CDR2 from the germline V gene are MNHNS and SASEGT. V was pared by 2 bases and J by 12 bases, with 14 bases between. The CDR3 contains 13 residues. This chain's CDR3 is CASSEQGPDRQHF. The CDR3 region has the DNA TGTGCCAGCAGTGAACAGGGGCCAGACCGCCAGCATTTT.

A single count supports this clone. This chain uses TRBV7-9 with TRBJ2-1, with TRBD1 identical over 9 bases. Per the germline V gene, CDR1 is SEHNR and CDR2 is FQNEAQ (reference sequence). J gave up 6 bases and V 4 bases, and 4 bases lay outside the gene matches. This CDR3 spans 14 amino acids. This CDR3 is CASSWTGASNEQFF. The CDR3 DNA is TGTGCCAGCAGCTGGACAGGGGCCAGCAATGAGCAGTTCTTC.

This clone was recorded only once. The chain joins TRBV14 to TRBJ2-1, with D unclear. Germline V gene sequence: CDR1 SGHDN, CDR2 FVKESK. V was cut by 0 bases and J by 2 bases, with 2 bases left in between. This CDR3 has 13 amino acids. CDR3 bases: TGTGCCAGCAGCCAAGACACCTACAATGAGCAGTTCTTC. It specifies CASSQDTYNEQFF.

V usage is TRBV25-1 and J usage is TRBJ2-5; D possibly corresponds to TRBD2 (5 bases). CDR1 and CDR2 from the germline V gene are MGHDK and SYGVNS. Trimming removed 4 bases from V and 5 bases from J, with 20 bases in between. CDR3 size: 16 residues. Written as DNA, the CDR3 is TGTGCCAGCAGTGGAGCCCCACTAGGGTACCTTGAGACCCAGTACTTC. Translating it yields CASSGAPLGYLETQYF.